A single sample gave rise to the 26 T cell receptor beta chains below, sequenced in a study of shared clonotypes between healthy human individuals. Clones were read by immunoSEQ multiplex PCR, and TCRdb kept only the in-frame ones, dropping some. The sample consists of approximately 2.1 million clones, about 92% of them appearing once. Sequencing was carried out using naive CD4+ T cells from PBMCs. Subset reported: CD45RA+ positively selected. These receptors all come from a man between 18 and 35 years old in good health. Some clones in this sample may be carry-over from other donors' samples.

The chain is built from TRBV10-3 and TRBJ1-4; the D gene is possibly TRBD1 (5 bases). The germline CDR1 and CDR2 sequences are ENHRY and SYGVKD. V dropped 2 bases and J dropped 7 bases, with 8 bases sitting between them. The CDR3 sequence is 13 residues long. The CDR3: CAISEGRGEKLFF. CDR3 in DNA: TGTGCCATCAGTGAGGGGAGGGGTGAAAAACTGTTTTTT.

With regard to this clone: The same CDR3 arises from other DNA sequences in this sample as well. The chain employs TRBV7-2 and TRBJ2-3; the D is unclear. V was trimmed by 2 bases and J by 6 bases, leaving 6 bases between them. The V gene's germline CDR1 is SGHTA and CDR2 FQGNSA. CDR3 length equals 12 residues. The CDR3 nucleotides read TGTGCCAGCAGCTTACTACGGGATACGCAGTATTTT. Protein: CASSLLRDTQYF. The full variable domain, with the rest looked up from reference TRBV7-2 and TRBJ2-3, is GAGVSQSPSNKVTEKGKDVELRCDPISGHTALYWYRQSLGQGLEFLIYFQGNSAPDKSGLPSDRFSAERTGGSVSTLTIQRTQQEDSAVYLCASSLLRDTQYFGPGTRLTVL.

The rearrangement uses TRBV11-1 and TRBJ2-1; D possibly corresponds to TRBD2 (6 bases). The V gene's germline CDR1 is SGHAT and CDR2 FQDESV (reference sequence). V dropped 2 bases and J dropped 0 bases, with 14 bases sitting between them. The CDR3 contains 17 residues. CDR3: CASSLKLAINSYNEQFF. The CDR3 nucleotides are TGTGCCAGCAGCTTAAAGCTAGCGATAAACTCCTACAATGAGCAGTTCTTC.

This CDR3 is CASSPRGLAGQEQFF. The CDR3 DNA reads TGCGCCAGCAGCCCGAGGGGACTAGCGGGACAAGAGCAGTTCTTC. The chain has TRBV5-1 and TRBJ2-1; 13 nucleotides agree with TRBD2. V shed 4 bases and J 10 bases; nucleotides not matched to a gene: 8. This CDR3 contains 15 residues. Per germline, CDR1 SGHRS and CDR2 YFSETQ.

CDR3: CASSQVGQDYEQYF. The CDR3, as DNA: TGCGCCAGCAGCCAAGTAGGCCAGGACTACGAGCAGTACTTC. The chain links TRBV4-1 to TRBJ2-7; no reliable D call. Germline V gene data show CDR1 as MGHRA and CDR2 as YSYEKL. The germline V and J ends were trimmed by 1 base and 3 bases, with 10 bases remaining between them. There are 14 residues in the CDR3.

The chain combines TRBV5-1 with TRBJ2-5, with 11 bases aligning to TRBD2. V dropped 6 bases and J dropped 5; count of bases not matched to a gene: 9. CDR3 length: 15 residues. CDR1 SGHRS and CDR2 YFSETQ come from the germline V gene. CDR3 in DNA: TGCGCCAGCACCACCTCCGGGACTAGCGGTGAGACCCAGTACTTC. Its translation: CASTTSGTSGETQYF.

The chain uses TRBV29-1 and TRBJ1-1; D is undetermined. Germline-derived CDR1 and CDR2 are SQVTM and ANQGSEA. Trimming removed 6 bases from V and 1 base from J, with 9 bases in between. This CDR3 has 12 amino acids. The CDR3: CSVLNWNTEAFF. The CDR3, as DNA: TGCAGCGTCCTCAACTGGAACACTGAAGCTTTCTTT.

The chain is built from TRBV7-2 and TRBJ1-3; D gene ambiguous. V dropped 0 bases and J dropped 7 bases, with 7 bases sitting between them. Germline V gene data show CDR1 as SGHTA and CDR2 as FQGNSA. CDR3 length: 13 amino acids. CDR3 loop: CASSLAHTNTIYF. The CDR3 DNA sequence: TGTGCCAGCAGCTTAGCGCATACCAACACCATATATTTT.

The chain carries TRBV4-2 and TRBJ2-1, with D unresolved. The CDR3 length is 17 residues. V lost 0 bases, J lost 0 bases, and 12 bases lay in between. Looked up from germline, CDR1 is LGHNA and CDR2 is YNFKEQ. CDR3 residues: CASSQEVGRSSYNEQFF. CDR3 nucleotides: TGTGCCAGCAGCCAAGAGGTTGGACGAAGCTCCTACAATGAGCAGTTCTTC.

V and J are TRBV27 and TRBJ1-5, with 9 bases fitting TRBD1. V lost 4 bases, J lost 0 bases, and 4 bases stayed unmatched. Germline CDR1 and CDR2: MNHEY and SMNVEV (reference sequence). The CDR3 totals 16 residues. The CDR3 sequence is CASSSGQGYSNQPQHF. For the CDR3, the DNA is TGTGCCAGCAGTTCGGGACAGGGATATAGCAATCAGCCCCAGCATTTT.

Remarks on this clone: A junction boundary mismatches the germline segment, possibly from a read error. The genes are TRBV5-6 and TRBJ1-5, with 7 positions matching TRBD1. The CDR3 extends over 12 amino acids. CDR1 SGHDT and CDR2 YYEEEE come from the germline V gene. CDR3 bases: TGTGCCAGCAGTTTGGGGGGACAGTTAGAGCATTTT. Residues: CASSLGGQLEHF.

The chain uses TRBV18 and TRBJ2-7; no firm D call. The CDR3 has 16 residues. Trimming took 0 bases from V and 6 from J, leaving 18 bases between them. Germline CDR1 KGHSH, CDR2 LQKENI. This CDR3 reads CASSPPGGGRNGEQYF. The CDR3 DNA reads TGTGCCAGCTCACCACCAGGTGGCGGTAGGAACGGCGAGCAGTACTTC. The full variable domain, with the rest looked up from reference TRBV18 and TRBJ2-7, is NAGVMQNPRHLVRRRGQEARLRCSPMKGHSHVYWYRQLPEEGLKFMVYLQKENIIDESGMPKERFSAEFPKEGPSILRIQQVVRGDSAAYFCASSPPGGGRNGEQYFGPGTRLTVT.

This chain links TRBV27 with TRBJ1-1; D gene ambiguous. The CDR3 has 15 amino acids. Germline-derived CDR1 and CDR2 are MNHEY and SMNVEV (reference sequence). V lost 3 bases to trimming and J lost 5 bases, with 16 bases between them. CDR3 sequence reads: CASSFSVVGETEAFF. For the CDR3, the DNA is TGTGCCAGCAGTTTCTCGGTCGTTGGTGAGACTGAAGCTTTCTTT.

The chain is built from TRBV19 and TRBJ2-3; D gene ambiguous. CDR1 and CDR2 (germline): LNHDA, SQIVND (reference sequence). The V gene lost 1 base and the J gene lost 6 bases, with 8 bases spanning the gap. CDR3 length: 13 residues. CDR3 in DNA: TGTGCCAGTAGTATAGGAACTTTGGATACGCAGTATTTT. Amino acids: CASSIGTLDTQYF. The variable domain in full, with the rest retrieved from reference TRBV19 and TRBJ2-3, is DGGITQSPKYLFRKEGQNVTLSCEQNLNHDAMYWYRQDPGQGLRLIYYSQIVNDFQKGDIAEGYSVSREKKESFPLTVTSAQKNPTAFYLCASSIGTLDTQYFGPGTRLTVL.

The genes are TRBV7-9 and TRBJ2-2; D gene uncertain. From germline, CDR1 is SEHNR and CDR2 FQNEAQ (reference sequence). The CDR3 is 17 residues long. Deletions cut 5 bases from V and 1 base from J, with 17 bases between. CDR3 DNA sequence: TGTGCCAGCAGCCTGCTTTTATGGCAGATGAACACCGGGGAGCTGTTTTTT. As protein: CASSLLLWQMNTGELFF.

The chain recombines TRBV9 with TRBJ1-3, with D possibly matching TRBD1 (5 bases). This CDR3 is built from 20 residues. Trimming pared 0 bases from V and 4 bases from J, leaving 26 bases between. Germline V CDR1 and CDR2: SGDLS, YYNGEE. CDR3 region: CASSVATWDGRTPQGNTIYF. The CDR3 nucleotides are TGTGCCAGCAGCGTAGCTACCTGGGACGGACGAACGCCCCAGGGAAACACCATATATTTT.

This clone has just one count. V and J are TRBV2 and TRBJ1-1; D perhaps matches TRBD1 (6 bases). Deletions cut 1 base from V and 0 bases from J, with 30 bases between. The length of the CDR3 is 22 residues. Germline CDR1 reads SNHLY; CDR2 reads FYNNEI. The CDR3 nucleotides read TGTGCCAGCAGTGAAGGTTTCAGGTGGGGGGCAACGGGAGGACTCATGAACACTGAAGCTTTCTTT. This sequence encodes CASSEGFRWGATGGLMNTEAFF.

The chain uses TRBV9 and TRBJ2-2; 7 nucleotides line up with TRBD1. Trimming removed 5 bases from V and 5 bases from J; junction bases left unmatched: 3. In germline, CDR1 is SGDLS, CDR2 YYNGEE. The CDR3 is 13 residues long. CDR3 nucleotide sequence: TGTGCCAGCAGGAAACAGGGGACCGGGGAGCTGTTTTTT. It translates to CASRKQGTGELFF.

This chain joins TRBV18 and TRBJ2-7; 11 bases are a match to TRBD2. CDR1 is KGHSH, CDR2 LQKENI, per germline. With 6 bases clipped from V and 7 bases from J, the junction kept 8 bases outside the gene matches. The CDR3 sequence is 14 residues long. For the CDR3, the DNA is TGTGCCAGCTCCGGGACTAGCGGCGCCAGTGAGCAGTACTTC. It encodes CASSGTSGASEQYF.

The chain couples TRBV7-2 to TRBJ2-5, with no clear D. Germline V lookup: CDR1 SGHTA, CDR2 FQGNSA. Trimming cost V 3 bases and J 1 base, with 9 bases left between them. The CDR3 has 14 residues. The CDR3 protein is CASSFVAPQETQYF. DNA for the CDR3: TGTGCCAGCAGCTTTGTGGCGCCCCAAGAGACCCAGTACTTC.

The V and J genes are TRBV6-5 and TRBJ2-7, with D perhaps matching TRBD1 (5 bases). The CDR3 covers 14 residues. With 6 bases removed from V and 6 bases from J, the gap between germline ends came to 18 bases. CDR1 and CDR2 (germline): MNHEY, SVGAGI. This CDR3 reads CASRRIQVPLEQYF. The DNA of the CDR3 is TGTGCCAGCAGAAGGATACAGGTCCCCCTCGAGCAGTACTTC.

The rearrangement uses TRBV7-2 and TRBJ2-1; 8 nucleotides match TRBD2. Germline lookup yields CDR1 SGHTA and CDR2 FQGNSA. CDR3 length equals 16 residues. Trimming took 1 base from V and 1 from J; bases not matched to a gene: 3. The CDR3 protein is CASSLDSGGSYNEQFF. CDR3 bases: TGTGCCAGCAGCTTAGACAGCGGGGGATCCTACAATGAGCAGTTCTTC. Combining the CDR3 with reference TRBV7-2 and TRBJ2-1 gives the whole variable domain GAGVSQSPSNKVTEKGKDVELRCDPISGHTALYWYRQSLGQGLEFLIYFQGNSAPDKSGLPSDRFSAERTGGSVSTLTIQRTQQEDSAVYLCASSLDSGGSYNEQFFGPGTRLTVL.

Worth noting for this clone: This sample includes further DNA sequences coding for the same CDR3. The V gene is TRBV7-9, the J gene TRBJ2-2; 8 nucleotides align to TRBD1. The CDR3 runs to 16 residues. CDR1 is SEHNR, CDR2 FQNEAQ, per germline (reference sequence). Unmatched junction bases numbered 2, after V lost 1 base and J lost 1 base. CDR3 residues: CASSLGQGRNTGELFF. CDR3 bases: TGTGCCAGCAGCTTAGGACAGGGGAGGAACACCGGGGAGCTGTTTTTT.

The chain employs TRBV7-9 and TRBJ2-2; 10 positions agree with TRBD2. With V trimmed by 8 bases and J by 3 bases, 3 bases remained unmatched. Germline CDR1 is SEHNR and CDR2 is FQNEAQ (reference sequence). The CDR3 runs to 14 residues. CDR3 protein: CASRTSGDTGELFF. The CDR3 region has the DNA TGTGCCAGCCGGACTAGCGGCGACACCGGGGAGCTGTTTTTT.

The chain joins TRBV10-3 to TRBJ2-7; tentatively, D is TRBD1 or TRBD2 (5 bases each). Trimming removed 6 bases from V and 2 bases from J, with 14 bases in between. CDR1 and CDR2 from the germline V gene are ENHRY and SYGVKD. The CDR3 totals 14 residues. CDR3 sequence reads: CAISGTAFPYEQYF. DNA for the CDR3: TGTGCCATCAGCGGGACCGCCTTCCCCTACGAGCAGTACTTC.

The V call is TRBV6-1, the J call TRBJ2-1, with D uncertain. The V gene's germline CDR1 is MNHNS and CDR2 SASEGT. V was shortened by 6 bases and J by 3 bases, with 9 bases between the two germline ends. This CDR3 is 13 amino acids long. The CDR3 loop is CASRPTNYNEQFF. CDR3 sequence (DNA): TGTGCCAGCAGACCGACAAACTACAATGAGCAGTTCTTC.